This T cell receptor beta chain is drawn from a study of regulatory T cells in long-lasting Graves disease listed by TCRdb under 2021. Some background on the complete study: Newly diagnosed Graves' disease patients had taken antithyroid drugs for less than 3 months. Peripheral blood TCR sequencing and RNA sequencing compared persistent Graves' disease patients with newly diagnosed Graves' disease patients. The study was conducted in China and was registered as a clinical trial. A total of around 35 samples underwent TCR sequencing: some 13 from persistent and approximately 20 from newly diagnosed Graves' disease patients. Results the study describes overall, beyond this receptor: Lower TCR Shannon entropy and fewer highly expanded clones were observed in persistent Graves' disease patients than in newly diagnosed patients, which suggested clonal expansion. The authors noted that the small sample size was a limitation that may lower accuracy. TRBV28, TRBJ1-2 and TRBJ2-5 were preferentially used in persistent disease, while TRBV20-1 and TRBJ2-1 were favored in newly diagnosed disease. Sequencing and analysis were restricted to the TCR beta chain. Persistent patients shared more public clonotypes among themselves (around 3,000) than newly diagnosed patients did (more than 950). The study examined only peripheral blood because the primary lesion, thyroid tissue, could not be accessed.

Per the publication, the time point label means: newly diagnosed GD, antithyroid drugs for less than 3 months. For both TCR sequencing and RNA sequencing, RNA was extracted from PBMCs in TRIzol. The diagnosis of Graves' disease followed American Thyroid Association guidelines. Patients were recruited from an endocrinology department in Xi'an, China. Each patient gave 8.5 to 9.5 milliliters of peripheral blood, collected in an EDTA anticoagulant tube. Ficoll Paque Plus density gradient separation was used to isolate PBMCs, and no additional T cell sorting was done. An Agilent 2100 Bioanalyzer and agarose gel were used to assess RNA quality, and a NanoDrop 2000 was used to measure RNA concentration. Library preparation employed multiplex PCR. Sequencer: Illumina HiSeq 4000. To build TCR beta libraries, CDR3 regions were amplified by Arm-PCR using iRepertoire HTBI primers. Gel purification was performed on PCR products prior to sequencing. The original methods were these. Across samples, around 58 TRBV and roughly 15 TRBJ segments were identified and used for gene usage analysis of CDR3 amino acid clonotypes. COPE and FqMerger were used to merge the filtered high-quality paired reads into contigs. Contigs were aligned with BLAST to IMGT TRBV, TRBD and TRBJ reference genes, and CDR3 was defined per IMGT. Highly expanded clones were defined as clonotypes with a frequency above 0.1%. Shannon entropy was used to measure repertoire diversity, and the Gini coefficient was used to measure V-J evenness. Clonotypes shared by more than one individual were considered public. The raw public reads went through TCRdb reprocessing: fastp at Q25, MiXCR clone calling, in-frame beta chains kept. Rows are combined by CDR3 protein, so each entry shows the most common genes and DNA. In this record, the V and J calls reflect TCRdb's handling and not the investigators' own analysis. Within this sample are some 450,000 distinct CDR3 sequences, with approximately 16% of them counted one time only. The biggest ten clones account for 9.5% to 12% of the sample.

The CDR3 covers 16 residues, taking in both the cysteine and the phenylalanine. The read is trimmed to its CDR3 DNA, 48 bases read in frame from base 1. V is clipped by 3 bases and J by 0 bases, and the sequence between their germline boundaries is 11 bases long. Sequences MDHEN (CDR1) and SYDVKM (CDR2) are obtained from the germline V gene. This clonotype showed up just a few times. Its antigen target is currently unknown. Base qualities were left out, and no much larger clone turns up one base away. The sample also formed part of further work on T cells in Graves' hyperthyroidism and ophthalmopathy. As the second paper documents: Stable Graves' hyperthyroidism was defined as the absence of progression to ophthalmopathy over 18 months of follow-up. Hyperthyroidism patients were newly diagnosed, had a disease duration of under 2 months, and were aged 18 to 65 years. Any patient with an uncontrolled infection, another autoimmune disease, pregnancy or lactation was excluded. Clinical symptoms, serum thyroxine and TRAb, thyroid ultrasound, and orbital computed tomography formed the basis for the diagnoses. The first round of RT-PCR for the TCR CDR3 was performed with the HTBI primer set and the Qiagen OneStep RT-PCR kit. Most expanded thyroid clonotypes (frequency above 0.001) were also detected in blood, a finding suggesting that blood repertoires may reflect thyroid immune responses. A model built on a 13 V-J signature distinguished ophthalmopathy from stable hyperthyroidism, reaching over 85% sensitivity and 81.08% specificity in cross-validation and 80%/75% in testing. In validation, the model predicted progression to ophthalmopathy a median of approximately 6.3 months before onset, with about 64% sensitivity and roughly 72% specificity. To identify TCR V-J signatures that set the groups apart, the researchers used a discovery cohort of 100 patients, made up of fewer than 50 with Graves' ophthalmopathy and about 59 with stable Graves' hyperthyroidism. An independent validation cohort of under 20 hyperthyroidism patients and approximately 17 patients who later progressed to ophthalmopathy tested prospective prediction of ophthalmopathy. The approximately 98 discovery patients were randomly divided into training and test sets at a 7:3 ratio. The study also compared thyroid tissue and blood T-cell repertoires from roughly six Graves' hyperthyroidism patients. After sampling, hyperthyroidism patients received methimazole starting at 30 mg daily, and ophthalmopathy patients received high-dose intravenous methylprednisolone. The libraries were constructed in a second round of multiplex PCR and then size-selected and purified. The libraries were sequenced on an Illumina HiSeq2000 using paired-end 100 bp reads. SOAPnuke was used to process the raw data, throwing out any read that contained adapters or uncalled bases, had a mean Phred below 15, or lacked an exact constant-primer or identifier match. High-quality paired reads were merged with COPE v1.2.5, and unique nucleotide sequences were defined as clonotypes. MiTCR v1.1 was used to align clonotypes to the IMGT TRBV, TRBD and TRBJ reference segments. Analysis was restricted to V-J combinations with a frequency above 0.0001, which covered roughly 99% of repertoires. A TCS score was defined as the ratio of F50 (clonal expansion) to E x V (chaos), with BLOSUM62-based TCRdist applied between CDR3 peptides within each V-J. Welch's t-statistics and random forest reduced 514 V-J features to 13, which were used in a naive Bayes classifier (R e1071). No statistical method was used to set the sample size in advance, and investigators knew the group allocation. According to the paper, TCR Vbeta CDR3 sequencing was carried out on roughly 130 peripheral blood samples, which came from fewer than 50 ophthalmopathy, under 85 hyperthyroidism and some 17 progressor patients.

This TCR was sampled from a woman aged 30 to 39 with Graves disease. Donor details come from another sample of the same person, matched by shared clones. The chain links TRBV28 with TRBJ2-2; the D element might be TRBD1 or TRBD2, as each aligns at 5 bases. The material was peripheral blood mononuclear cells (PBMCs), obtained at new diagnosis, from a patient treated with antithyroid drugs. The CDR3 is CASSFLGEPNTGELFF. The DNA reads TGTGCCAGCAGTTTTTTGGGGGAGCCGAACACCGGGGAGCTGTTTTTT.